The sequence of this T cell receptor (beta chain) was determined in a study of OX40 agonist ivuxolimab in advanced cancers. Study background: Patients undergoing dose escalation presented with hepatocellular carcinoma, melanoma, renal cell or head and neck cancer. Three patients had partial responses: one hepatocellular carcinoma, two cutaneous melanoma.

Trimming took 5 bases from V and 8 from J, leaving 14 bases between them. This CDR3 has 13 amino acids. The germline V gene has CDR1 MNHEY and CDR2 SMNVEV (reference sequence). Findings of the study overall: On average, CD8+ T cells showed a greater number of expanded clones than CD4+.

Sequenced by immunoSEQ multiplex PCR; TCRdb stores in-frame clones only, minus some. This sample has 51,000 or so clones; approximately 90% occur once, and the top ten carry 14% to 15%. With respect to this clone: The antigen is undetermined.

V is TRBV27 and J is TRBJ2-3; D possibly uses TRBD1 or TRBD2 (5 bases each). This TCR came from an adult with an advanced solid tumor such as melanoma, head and neck, liver or kidney cancer. The source was CD4+ or CD8+ T cells sorted from blood, collected in a trial of the OX40 agonist ivuxolimab. The CDR3 spells CASSSTRGLTQYF. The CDR3 nucleotides read TGTGCCAGCAGTAGTACGAGGGGCCTTACGCAGTATTTT.